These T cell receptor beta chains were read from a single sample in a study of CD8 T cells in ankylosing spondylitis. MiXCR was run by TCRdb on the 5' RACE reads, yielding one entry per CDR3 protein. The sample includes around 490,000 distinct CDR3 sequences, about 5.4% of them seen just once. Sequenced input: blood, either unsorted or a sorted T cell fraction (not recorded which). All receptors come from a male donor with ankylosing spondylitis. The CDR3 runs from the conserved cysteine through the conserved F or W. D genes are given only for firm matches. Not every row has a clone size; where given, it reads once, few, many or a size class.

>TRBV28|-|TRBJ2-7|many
CASSSFYDSSYEQYF
TGTGCCAGCAGTTCTTTTTACGACAGTTCCTACGAGCAGTACTTC
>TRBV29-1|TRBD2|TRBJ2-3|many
CSRGGVGTDTQYF
TGCAGCCGCGGGGGAGTAGGCACAGATACGCAGTATTTT
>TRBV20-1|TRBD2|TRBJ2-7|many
CSARGGIAGSSYEQYF
TGCAGTGCTAGGGGGGGGATAGCGGGTAGCTCCTACGAGCAGTACTTC
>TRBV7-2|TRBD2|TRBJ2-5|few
CASRLAGGGETQYF
TGTGCCAGCAGACTAGCGGGAGGCGGGGAGACCCAGTACTTC
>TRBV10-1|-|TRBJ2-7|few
CASSRGLDASYEQYF
TGCGCCAGCAGCAGGGGACTTGATGCCTCCTACGAGCAGTACTTC
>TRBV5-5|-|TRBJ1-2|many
CASSQGGSGTDGYTF
TGTGCCAGCAGCCAGGGAGGGTCTGGGACGGACGGCTACACCTTC
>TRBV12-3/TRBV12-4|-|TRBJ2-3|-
CASRDLVGQYF
TGTGCCAGCAGGGACCTTGTTGGGCAGTATTTT
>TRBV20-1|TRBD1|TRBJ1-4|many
CSASTGGEKLFF
TGCAGTGCCTCGACAGGGGGGGAAAAACTGTTTTTT
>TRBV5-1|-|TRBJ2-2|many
CASSFTSGTGELFF
TGCGCCAGCAGCTTCACGTCGGGGACCGGGGAGCTGTTTTTT
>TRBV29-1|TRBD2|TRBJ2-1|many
CSVVGTSGGSTSYNEQFF
TGCAGCGTTGTGGGAACTAGCGGGGGGTCCACTTCCTACAATGAGCAGTTCTTC
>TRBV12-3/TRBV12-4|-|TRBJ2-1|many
CASSSGWSSYNEQFF
TGTGCCAGCAGTTCCGGGTGGAGCTCCTACAATGAGCAGTTCTTC
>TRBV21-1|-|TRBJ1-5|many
CASSKVIYFPRPNQPQHF
TGTGCCAGCAGCAAAGTGATTTACTTCCCCAGACCCAATCAGCCCCAGCATTTT
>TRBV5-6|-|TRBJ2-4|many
CASSRRLAKNIQYF
TGTGCCAGCAGCCGACGGTTAGCCAAAAACATTCAGTACTTC
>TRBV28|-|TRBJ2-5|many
CASSLPATETQYF
TGTGCCAGCAGTTTACCCGCCACCGAGACCCAGTACTTC
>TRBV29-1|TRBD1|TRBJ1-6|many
CSAGGQGGSPLHF
TGCAGCGCGGGGGGACAGGGAGGATCACCCCTCCACTTT
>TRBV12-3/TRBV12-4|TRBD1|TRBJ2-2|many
CASSPRGSGTGELFF
TGTGCCAGCAGTCCCAGGGGGTCAGGCACCGGGGAGCTGTTTTTT
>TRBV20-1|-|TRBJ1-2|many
CSADGDTYGYTF
TGCAGTGCCGACGGGGACACCTATGGCTACACCTTC
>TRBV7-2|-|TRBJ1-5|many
CASSSTGSDQPQHF
TGTGCCAGCAGCTCCACAGGGAGTGATCAGCCCCAGCATTTT
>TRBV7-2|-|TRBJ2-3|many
CASSLVWQGRDTQYF
TGTGCCAGCAGCTTAGTCTGGCAGGGGAGGGATACGCAGTATTTT
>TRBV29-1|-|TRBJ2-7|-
CSAMTGRDEQYF
TGCAGCGCCATGACAGGGAGGGACGAGCAGTACTTC
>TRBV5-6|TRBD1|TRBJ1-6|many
CASRRDRGLNSYNSPLHF
TGTGCCAGCAGAAGGGACAGGGGCTTGAACTCCTATAATTCACCCCTCCACTTT
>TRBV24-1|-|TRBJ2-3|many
CATSDPRSTDTQYF
TGTGCCACCAGTGACCCCAGGAGCACAGATACGCAGTATTTT
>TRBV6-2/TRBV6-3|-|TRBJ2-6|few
CASRPPSSGANVLTF
TGTGCCAGCAGACCCCCAAGCTCTGGGGCCAACGTCCTGACTTTC
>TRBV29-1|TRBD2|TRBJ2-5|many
CSVPGTSGIQETQYF
TGCAGCGTGCCCGGGACTAGCGGTATTCAAGAGACCCAGTACTTC
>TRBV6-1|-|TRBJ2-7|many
CATAKRLMYEQYF
TGTGCCACTGCTAAACGACTGATGTACGAGCAGTACTTC
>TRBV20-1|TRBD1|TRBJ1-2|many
CSARVAGGRGYTF
TGCAGTGCTAGAGTAGCAGGGGGCAGAGGCTACACCTTC
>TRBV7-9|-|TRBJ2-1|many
CASSLFREQFF
TGTGCCAGCAGCTTATTTCGAGAGCAGTTCTTC
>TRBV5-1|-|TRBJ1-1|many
CASSLEGRVAFF
TGCGCCAGCAGCTTGGAAGGGAGAGTAGCTTTCTTT
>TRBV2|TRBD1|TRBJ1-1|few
CASSANRGKDTEAFF
TGTGCCAGCAGTGCAAACAGGGGGAAGGACACTGAAGCTTTCTTT
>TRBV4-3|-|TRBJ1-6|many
CASSQGGTSSYNSPLHF
TGCGCCAGCAGCCAAGGAGGGACCAGCTCCTATAATTCACCCCTCCACTTT
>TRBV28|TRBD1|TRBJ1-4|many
CASSSYTFGQGSLPTNEKLFF
TGTGCCAGCAGTTCTTATACTTTTGGACAGGGGTCGCTTCCAACTAATGAAAAACTGTTTTTT
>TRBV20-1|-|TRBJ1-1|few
CSASVREEAFF
TGCAGTGCTAGTGTAAGGGAAGAAGCTTTCTTT
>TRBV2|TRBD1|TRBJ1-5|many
CASSDAGTENQPQHF
TGTGCCAGCAGTGATGCGGGGACAGAGAATCAGCCCCAGCATTTT
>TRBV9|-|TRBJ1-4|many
CASSRQGLPNEKLFF
TGTGCCAGCAGCCGTCAGGGGCTCCCTAATGAAAAACTGTTTTTT
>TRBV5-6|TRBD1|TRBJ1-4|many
CASSLPGGTTNEKLFF
TGTGCCAGCAGCTTGCCAGGGGGAACAACTAATGAAAAACTGTTTTTT
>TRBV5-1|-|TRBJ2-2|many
CASSLRAGDPGELFF
TGCGCCAGCAGCTTGCGGGCAGGGGATCCCGGGGAGCTGTTTTTT
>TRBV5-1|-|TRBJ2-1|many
CASSLEPGRNEQFF
TGCGCCAGCAGCTTGGAGCCAGGTCGCAATGAGCAGTTCTTC
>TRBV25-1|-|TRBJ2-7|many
CASSAAGGPYEQYF
TGTGCCAGCAGTGCCGCAGGGGGGCCCTACGAGCAGTACTTC
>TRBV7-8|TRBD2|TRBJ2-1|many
CASSQPGLAINEQFF
TGTGCCAGCAGCCAGCCGGGACTAGCGATTAATGAGCAGTTCTTC
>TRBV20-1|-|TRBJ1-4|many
CSAAGYGARDEKLFF
TGCAGTGCTGCCGGGTATGGAGCTCGAGATGAAAAACTGTTTTTT
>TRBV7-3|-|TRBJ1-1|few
CASSRGTPGTEAFF
TGTGCCAGCAGCCGGGGGACTCCGGGCACTGAAGCTTTCTTT
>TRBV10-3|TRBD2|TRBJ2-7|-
CAISGTLGLAGPSYEQYF
TGTGCCATCAGTGGGACCCTGGGGCTAGCGGGTCCCTCCTACGAGCAGTACTTC
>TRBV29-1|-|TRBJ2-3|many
CSGTPGGTLGDTQYF
TGCAGCGGGACACCTGGTGGGACCCTCGGAGATACGCAGTATTTT
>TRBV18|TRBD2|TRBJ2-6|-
CASSPLAGASGANVLTF
TGTGCCAGCTCACCACTAGCGGGAGCCTCTGGGGCCAACGTCCTGACTTTC
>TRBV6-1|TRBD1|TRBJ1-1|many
CASTRGTGGTEAFF
TGTGCCAGCACTCGAGGGACAGGGGGCACTGAAGCTTTCTTT
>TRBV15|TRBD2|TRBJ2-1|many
CATSKGLAGSYNEQFF
TGTGCCACCAGCAAAGGACTAGCGGGTTCCTACAATGAGCAGTTCTTC
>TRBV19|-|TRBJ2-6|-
CASTKGRITGANVLTF
TGTGCCAGCACGAAGGGACGGATAACTGGGGCCAACGTCCTGACTTTC
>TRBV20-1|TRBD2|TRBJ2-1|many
CSAVPGLAGEYSEQFF
TGCAGTGCCGTTCCGGGACTAGCGGGAGAGTACAGTGAGCAGTTCTTC
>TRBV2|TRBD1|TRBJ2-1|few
CASSDGQGAIEQFF
TGTGCCAGCAGTGACGGGCAGGGGGCCATTGAGCAGTTCTTC
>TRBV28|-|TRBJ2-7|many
CASSFVDRPYEQYF
TGTGCCAGCAGTTTCGTCGACCGTCCCTACGAGCAGTACTTC
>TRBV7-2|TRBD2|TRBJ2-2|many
CASSSRLAANTGELFF
TGTGCCAGCAGCTCAAGACTAGCGGCGAACACCGGGGAGCTGTTTTTT
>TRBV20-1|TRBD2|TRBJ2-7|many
CSAISGGLSSYEQYF
TGCAGTGCGATTAGCGGGGGCCTTAGCTCCTACGAGCAGTACTTC
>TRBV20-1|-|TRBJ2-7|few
CSAEDGRSYEQYF
TGCAGTGCTGAGGACGGACGCTCCTACGAGCAGTACTTC
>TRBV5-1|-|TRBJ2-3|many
CASSPGAPDTQYF
TGCGCCAGCAGCCCGGGTGCCCCAGATACGCAGTATTTT
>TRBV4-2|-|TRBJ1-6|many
CASSQNVGRVDLALHF
TGTGCCAGCAGCCAAAATGTCGGCAGGGTGGATTTGGCCCTCCACTTT